This T cell receptor beta chain came from a study of T cell changes during pregnancy in multiple sclerosis. J was trimmed by 4 bases and V by 7 bases; bases with no gene match: 6. Germline values: CDR1 MNHNY, CDR2 SVGAGI (reference sequence). This CDR3 has 14 amino acids. Data came from immunoSEQ multiplex PCR; TCRdb stores just in-frame clones and leaves some out. Among tens of thousands of clones listed, around 92% were seen once. V usage is TRBV6-6 and J usage is TRBJ2-7, with 11 bases matching TRBD1. The receptor's source is a female donor in good health, enrolled as a control in a pregnancy study. The sequenced sample was CD4+ T cells from peripheral blood mononuclear cells, obtained after pregnancy. In DNA, the CDR3 is TGTGCCAGCAACCTCCGGGACAGGGGGTACGAGCAGTACTTC. Its translation: CASNLRDRGYEQYF.